The T cell receptor beta chain under discussion was sequenced for a study of metastatic and nonmetastatic thyroid tumors. Turning to the study itself: Blood and tumor or nodule tissue repertoires from malignant and benign thyroid patients were compared. Study observations and caveats: The reported finding was significantly higher TCR beta diversity in malignant thyroid tumors relative to benign nodules, in blood and tumor.

Not a single patient had been given any form of treatment at any point before undergoing thyroid surgery. The length of the CDR3 is 16 residues. The germline V gene encodes CDR1 SGHAT and CDR2 FQDESV (reference sequence). In the source study's methods: Using the CDR3 differences seen across clinicopathological groups, the authors built a distant-metastasis classifier for papillary thyroid cancer, which was meant to discriminate distant-metastatic patients. TCRdb reanalyzed the PCR reads with MiXCR. In this record, the V and J calls reflect TCRdb's handling and not the investigators' own analysis. The sample includes some 17,000 clones, 28% of them seen just once. Comments on this clone: Its antigen is not identified. The junction does not match germline at one end; this may be a read error.

The sample comprised tumor tissue. The TCR sequence derives from a female donor with papillary thyroid cancer or a benign thyroid nodule (not recorded which). Some clones in this sample may be carry-over from other donors' samples. The chain couples TRBV11-1 to TRBJ2-2; D possibly corresponds to TRBD2 (8 bases). This CDR3 is CASSPTGTAGAGELLF. The CDR3 DNA reads TGTGCCAGCAGCCCGACCGGGACAGCGGGGGCCGGGGAGCTGCTTTTT. Full variable domain (missing parts from reference TRBV11-1 and TRBJ2-2): EAEVAQSPRYKITEKSQAVAFWCDPISGHATLYWYRQILGQGPELLVQFQDESVVDDSQLPKDRFSAERLKGVDSTLKIQPAELGDSAMYLCASSPTGTAGAGELLFGEGSRLTVL.